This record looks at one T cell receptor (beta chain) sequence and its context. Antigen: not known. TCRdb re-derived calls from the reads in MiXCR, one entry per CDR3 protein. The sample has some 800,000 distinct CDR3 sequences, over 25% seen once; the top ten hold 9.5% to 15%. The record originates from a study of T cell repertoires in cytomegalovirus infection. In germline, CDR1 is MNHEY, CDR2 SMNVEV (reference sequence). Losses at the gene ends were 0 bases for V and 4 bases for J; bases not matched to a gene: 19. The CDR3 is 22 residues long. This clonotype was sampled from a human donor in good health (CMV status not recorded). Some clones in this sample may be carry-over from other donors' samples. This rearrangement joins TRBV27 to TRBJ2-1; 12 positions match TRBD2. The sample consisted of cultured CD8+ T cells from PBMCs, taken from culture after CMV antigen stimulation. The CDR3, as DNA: TGTGCCAGCAGTTTATCAGGAGTCGCTGGGCTAGCGGGGGGGCCGAGGTACAATGAGCAGTTCTTC. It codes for CASSLSGVAGLAGGPRYNEQFF.